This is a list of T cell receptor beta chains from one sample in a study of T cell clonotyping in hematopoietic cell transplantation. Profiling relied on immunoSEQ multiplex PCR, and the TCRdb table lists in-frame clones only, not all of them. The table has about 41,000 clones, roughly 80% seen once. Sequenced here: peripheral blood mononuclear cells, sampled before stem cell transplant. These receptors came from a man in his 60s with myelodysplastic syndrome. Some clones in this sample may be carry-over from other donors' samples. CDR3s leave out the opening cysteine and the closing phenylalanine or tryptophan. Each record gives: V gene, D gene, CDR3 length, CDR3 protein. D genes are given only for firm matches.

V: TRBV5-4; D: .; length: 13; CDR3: ASSFDSGSTYEQY
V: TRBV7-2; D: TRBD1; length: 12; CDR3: ASSSQGAGYGYT
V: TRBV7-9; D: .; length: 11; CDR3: ASSLVVGYEQY
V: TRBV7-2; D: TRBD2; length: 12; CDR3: ASSFVTSGETQY
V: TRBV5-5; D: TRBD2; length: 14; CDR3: ASTKGRASGNNEQF
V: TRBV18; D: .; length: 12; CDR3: ASSLQGSSYEQY
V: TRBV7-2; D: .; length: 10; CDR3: ASSPMNQPQH
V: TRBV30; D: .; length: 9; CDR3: AWTFNTEAF
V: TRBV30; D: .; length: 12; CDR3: AWSVPIRYYEQY
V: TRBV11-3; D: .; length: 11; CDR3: ASSLFSNYEQY
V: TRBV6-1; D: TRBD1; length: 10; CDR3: ASSFGQGGTF
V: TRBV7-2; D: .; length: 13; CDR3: ASSLARDMVDTQY
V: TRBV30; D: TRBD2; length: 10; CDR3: AWSREGYEQY
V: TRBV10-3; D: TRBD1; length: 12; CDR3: AISVRTGESPLH
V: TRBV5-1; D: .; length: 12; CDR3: ASSLGQDAGELF
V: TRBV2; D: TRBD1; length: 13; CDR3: ASRTVDRGQNGYT
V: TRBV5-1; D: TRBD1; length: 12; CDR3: ASRGTATNTEAF
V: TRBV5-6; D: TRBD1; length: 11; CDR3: ASSPGQGASYT
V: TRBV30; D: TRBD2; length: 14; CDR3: AWNLGGGLAKNIQY
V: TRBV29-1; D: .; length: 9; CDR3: SVDGQGGYT
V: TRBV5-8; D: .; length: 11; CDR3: ASSLSWGTEQY
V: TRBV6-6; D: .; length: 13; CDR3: ASSFSGTLGDGYT
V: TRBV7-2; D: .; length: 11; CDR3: ASSFGLTYEQY
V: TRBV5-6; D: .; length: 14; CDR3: ASSFSGTRSYNEQF
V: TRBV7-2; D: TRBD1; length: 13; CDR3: ASSLASGQGNIQY
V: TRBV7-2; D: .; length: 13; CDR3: ASSSDGGFDSPLH
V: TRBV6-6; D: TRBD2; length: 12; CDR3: ATRPGGSTDTQY
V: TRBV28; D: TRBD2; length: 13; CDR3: ASSGAGSGEDEQF
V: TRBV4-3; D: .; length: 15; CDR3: ASSQGSSRRAGDTQY
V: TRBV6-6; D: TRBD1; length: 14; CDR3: ASRISGTGLNQPQH
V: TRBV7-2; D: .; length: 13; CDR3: ASTSRWGSNQPQH
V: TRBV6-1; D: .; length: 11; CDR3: ASSRPGFQPQH
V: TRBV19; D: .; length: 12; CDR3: ASSIGPWDTEAF
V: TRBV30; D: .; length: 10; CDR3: AWKGGANVLT
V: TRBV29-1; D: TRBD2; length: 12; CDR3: SASTSGGAVEQF
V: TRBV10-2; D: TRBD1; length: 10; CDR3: ASRGQNYGYT
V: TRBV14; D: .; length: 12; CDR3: ASSREDRLLEQY
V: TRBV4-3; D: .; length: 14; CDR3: ASSQDAAGRTGELF
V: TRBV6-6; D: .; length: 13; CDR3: ASSPALSGANVLT
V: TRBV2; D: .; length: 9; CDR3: ASNSFEKLF
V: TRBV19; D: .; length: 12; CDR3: ASTPGSGRHTIY
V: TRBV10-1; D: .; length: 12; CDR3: ASRDRGQCRTQY
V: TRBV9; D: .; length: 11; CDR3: ASSEGLGYGYT
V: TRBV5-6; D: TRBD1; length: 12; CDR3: ASSRDRVTDTQY
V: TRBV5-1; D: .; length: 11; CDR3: ASSLGLNQPQH
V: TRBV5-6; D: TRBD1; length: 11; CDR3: ASSFQGAYGYT
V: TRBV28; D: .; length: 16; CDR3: ASSFPGLSRRGHTEAF
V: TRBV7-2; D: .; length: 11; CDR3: ASSLSRGTEAF
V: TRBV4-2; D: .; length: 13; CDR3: ASSQDLRLTDTQY
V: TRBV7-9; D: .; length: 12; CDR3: ASSIGTSNTEAF
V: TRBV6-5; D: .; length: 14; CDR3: ASSYGSGIVNTEAF
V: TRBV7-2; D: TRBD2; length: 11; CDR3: ASSLGGGNIQY
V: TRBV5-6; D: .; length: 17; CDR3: ASLRATSWWDDRTDTQY
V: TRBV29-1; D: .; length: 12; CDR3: SVHRVGGADTQY
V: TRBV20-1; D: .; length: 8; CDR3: SAPQETQY
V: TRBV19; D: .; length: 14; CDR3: ASSIGAGRRGNEQF